Included here is one TCR beta chain sequence, with context. Recovered status in Cohort 3 required two negative PCRs, clearance, or symptom resolution. This CDR3 has 16 amino acids. The germline CDR1 and CDR2 sequences are LGHDT and YNNKEL (reference sequence). Trimming pared 1 base from V and 5 bases from J, leaving 12 bases between. The sample is drawn from a study of blood T cell repertoires in COVID-19. Study-level information: The samples span acute and convalescent COVID-19 from the United States, Italy and Spain. The analysed material was cDNA or gDNA that came from T cells, B-cell-depleted T cells, or PBMCs.

In the original processing: Reference gene primers were amplified, and this amplification served to estimate nucleated cell counts. The data were produced by immunoSEQ multiplex PCR, yet TCRdb's version contains in-frame clones alone and is incomplete. V and J calls and clone size are copied from that table; D and trimming were computed from the DNA. The sample gives hundreds of thousands of clones, 85% to 90% of which show up once; about 1.5% is in the top ten. The chain carries TRBV3-1 (or the pseudogene TRBV3-2) and TRBJ1-6; D ambiguous. The source material was PBMCs or T cells enriched from blood (not recorded which). This receptor was identified in a woman in her forties or fifties who had recovered from COVID-19. The CDR3 is CASSQVSRSNNSPLHF. CDR3 nucleotide sequence: TGTGCCAGCAGCCAAGTAAGTCGTAGTAATAATTCACCCCTCCACTTT.